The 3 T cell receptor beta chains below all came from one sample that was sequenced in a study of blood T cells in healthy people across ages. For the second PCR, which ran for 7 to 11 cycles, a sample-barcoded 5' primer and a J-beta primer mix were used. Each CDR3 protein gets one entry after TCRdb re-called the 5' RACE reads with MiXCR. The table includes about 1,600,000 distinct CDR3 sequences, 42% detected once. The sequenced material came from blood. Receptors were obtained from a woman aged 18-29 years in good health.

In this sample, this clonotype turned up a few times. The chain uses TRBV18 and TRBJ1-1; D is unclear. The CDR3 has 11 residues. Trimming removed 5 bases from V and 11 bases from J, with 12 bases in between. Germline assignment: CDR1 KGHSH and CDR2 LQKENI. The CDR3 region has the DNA TGTGCCAGCTCAGCCCAGGCCCAGGCTTTCTTT. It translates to CASSAQAQAFF.

Here the CDR3 reads CSVVSGGPNEQYF. CDR3 nucleotide sequence: TGCAGCGTTGTTAGCGGGGGTCCCAATGAGCAGTACTTC. The chain employs TRBV29-1 and TRBJ2-5, with TRBD2 matching over 9 bases. V trimming: 4 bases; J trimming: 11 bases; junction bases outside the gene matches: 11. The CDR3 runs 13 residues. Germline-derived CDR1 and CDR2 are SQVTM and ANQGSEA.

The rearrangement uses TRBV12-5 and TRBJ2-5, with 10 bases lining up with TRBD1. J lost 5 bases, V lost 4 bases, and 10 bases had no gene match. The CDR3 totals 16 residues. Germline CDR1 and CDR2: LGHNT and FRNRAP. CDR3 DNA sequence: TGTGCTAGTGGTTGGGGACAGGGGCTTTTGGAGGAGACCCAGTACTTC. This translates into CASGWGQGLLEETQYF.